This T cell receptor (beta chain) was documented in a study of a mutant IDH1 vaccine in newly diagnosed glioma. Overall study context: Treated patients, averaging roughly 40 years, were about 60% male and approximately 38% female. Patients' prior therapy spanned radiotherapy, temozolomide, or both; most underwent both.

The CDR3 contains 14 residues. The V gene's germline CDR1 is SGHTA and CDR2 FQGNSA. Deletions cut 4 bases from V and 7 bases from J, with 15 bases between. On this clone itself: Its antigen is undetermined.

As to time point: week 5, during vaccination. The content of each vaccine dose was 300 ug of mutant IDH1 20-mer peptide, and topical imiquimod accompanied it. Profiled with immunoSEQ multiplex PCR; TCRdb holds only in-frame clones, not every one. In the table there are about 54,000 clones, 70% to 90% of which are singletons. This clonotype originated in a young man with glioma. The J gene is TRBJ2-3, the V gene TRBV7-2; maybe TRBD1 (6 bases). This sample comprised PBMCs, obtained from a glioma patient whose treatment included an IDH1 peptide vaccine. Written as DNA, the CDR3 is TGTGCCAGCAGCTCCGCAGGGGCCCCGAATACGCAGTATTTT. It codes for CASSSAGAPNTQYF.